Following are 21 T cell receptor beta chains from one sample sequenced in a study of cytomegalovirus exposure and HLA in healthy donors. Only in-frame clones appear in the TCRdb table, and some are missing; sequencing was by immunoSEQ multiplex PCR. The profile shows approximately 76,000 clones, approximately 94% of them singletons. Input material: PBMCs. These receptor sequences come from a woman between 18 and 29 years old in good health and CMV-seropositive.

The chain joins TRBV5-1 to TRBJ2-7, with D possibly TRBD1 on 6 matching bases. Trimming cost V 4 bases and J 4 bases, with 15 bases left between them. Germline values: CDR1 SGHRS, CDR2 YFSETQ. The CDR3 extends over 14 amino acids. The CDR3 bases are TGCGCCAGCAGCCCTAAAGGACAGCTATACGAGCAGTACTTC. Protein: CASSPKGQLYEQYF.

The chain joins TRBV5-1 to TRBJ2-3; TRBD1 might be the D (6 bases). Germline V gene lookup returns CDR1 SGHRS and CDR2 YFSETQ. V dropped 4 bases and J dropped 1 base, with 10 bases sitting between them. CDR3 size: 14 residues. The CDR3 sequence is CASSLRQGTDTQYF. In nucleotides, the CDR3 is TGCGCCAGCAGCCTAAGACAGGGCACAGATACGCAGTATTTT.

The chain is built from TRBV7-3 and TRBJ2-2; weak D call: TRBD1 (6 bases). This CDR3 spans 16 amino acids. The germline V gene has CDR1 SGHTA and CDR2 FQGTGA. V lost 5 bases and J 4 bases, leaving 17 bases between the germline ends. CDR3 nucleotide sequence: TGTGCCAGCAGCCCAGGGGCCCTATGGGGCACCGGGGAGCTGTTTTTT. It yields the protein CASSPGALWGTGELFF.

The chain employs TRBV15 and TRBJ2-1; D possibly corresponds to TRBD2 (5 bases). Deletions cut 1 base from V and 3 bases from J, with 10 bases between. This CDR3 comprises 15 residues. Germline CDR1 reads LNHNV; CDR2 reads YYDKDF (reference sequence). The CDR3 bases are TGTGCCACCAGCAGAGGAGGACTCGACTACAATGAGCAGTTCTTC. This encodes CATSRGGLDYNEQFF.

V usage is TRBV4-3 and J usage is TRBJ1-6; D is perhaps TRBD1 (5 bases). This CDR3 has 14 residues. Trimming pared 0 bases from V and 11 bases from J, leaving 11 bases between. In germline, CDR1 is LGHNA, CDR2 YSLEER. This CDR3 reads CASSQDRVETPLHF. In DNA, the CDR3 is TGCGCCAGCAGCCAAGACAGGGTTGAAACACCCCTCCACTTT.

This clone was seen just once. The gene calls are TRBV18 and TRBJ2-7; D is perhaps TRBD1 (6 bases). This CDR3 is built from 15 residues. Trimming took 0 bases from V and 3 from J, leaving 12 bases between them. CDR1 is KGHSH, CDR2 LQKENI, per germline. This CDR3 reads CASSPPDRSNYEQYF. The CDR3 DNA sequence: TGTGCCAGCTCACCACCTGACAGGTCAAACTACGAGCAGTACTTC.

The gene calls are TRBV5-1 and TRBJ2-1; D perhaps matches TRBD1 (5 bases). V shed 4 bases and J shed 6 bases, with 17 bases lying between them. Germline V lookup: CDR1 SGHRS, CDR2 YFSETQ. This CDR3 is 15 amino acids long. The CDR3 DNA reads TGCGCCAGCAGCCAGTTTCATAGACAGTCCAATGAGCAGTTCTTC. It translates to CASSQFHRQSNEQFF.

The chain combines TRBV27 with TRBJ2-1; 10 positions agree with TRBD2. The CDR3 consists of 18 residues. Losses at the gene ends were 5 bases for V and 4 bases for J; bases not matched to a gene: 14. The germline CDR1 and CDR2 sequences are MNHEY and SMNVEV (reference sequence). In DNA, the CDR3 is TGTGCCAGCAGTACGACTGCTAGCGGGAGCATTCTGTACAATGAGCAGTTCTTC. Translation: CASSTTASGSILYNEQFF.

This sequence joins TRBV6-5 and TRBJ1-1, with D possibly matching TRBD1 (5 bases). The CDR3 totals 15 residues. CDR1 is MNHEY and CDR2 is SVGAGI in the germline V gene. Trimming stripped 6 bases from V and 4 bases from J, with 18 bases between. The CDR3 is CASRDGGILGTEAFF. The CDR3 coding sequence is TGTGCCAGCAGGGACGGGGGGATTCTTGGCACTGAAGCTTTCTTT.

This clone has just one count. This chain uses TRBV7-2 with TRBJ1-2; D is possibly TRBD1 (6 bases). Germline loops: CDR1 SGHTA, CDR2 FQGNSA. V was trimmed by 6 bases and J by 2 bases, leaving 19 bases between them. The CDR3 sequence is 16 residues long. CDR3 in DNA: TGTGCCAGCAGGTTCGCAACTACAGGGATAAACTATGGCTACACCTTC. Its protein product is CASRFATTGINYGYTF.

V is TRBV7-2 and J is TRBJ2-7; D may be TRBD1 (6 bases). Germline V gene lookup returns CDR1 SGHTA and CDR2 FQGNSA. The CDR3 contains 14 residues. V was pared by 5 bases and J by 2 bases, with 13 bases between. The CDR3 here is CASSVSQGTYEQYF. CDR3 nucleotide sequence: TGTGCCAGCAGCGTATCACAGGGAACCTACGAGCAGTACTTC. Filled out from reference TRBV7-2 and TRBJ2-7, the complete variable domain reads GAGVSQSPSNKVTEKGKDVELRCDPISGHTALYWYRQSLGQGLEFLIYFQGNSAPDKSGLPSDRFSAERTGGSVSTLTIQRTQQEDSAVYLCASSVSQGTYEQYFGPGTRLTVT.

The V gene is TRBV2, the J gene TRBJ2-7; the D gene is possibly TRBD1 (6 bases). Germline CDR1 reads SNHLY; CDR2 reads FYNNEI. This CDR3 contains 14 residues. V lost 6 bases and J lost 8, with 20 bases in between. The CDR3, as DNA: TGTGCCAGCAGAGAGACAGGTAACGATTGGAAGCAGTACTTC. It translates to CASRETGNDWKQYF.

The rearrangement uses TRBV30 and TRBJ2-5, with 7 bases that match TRBD2. CDR1 and CDR2 from the germline V gene are GTSNPN and SVGIG (reference sequence). This CDR3 comprises 13 residues. J was trimmed by 4 bases and V by 0 bases; bases with no gene match: 2. This CDR3 is CAWSVGGAETQYF. The CDR3 nucleotides read TGTGCCTGGAGTGTGGGAGGGGCAGAGACCCAGTACTTC. The full variable domain, rest sourced from reference TRBV30 and TRBJ2-5, is SQTIHQWPATLVQPVGSPLSLECTVEGTSNPNLYWYRQAAGRGLQLLFYSVGIGQISSEVPQNLSASRPQDRQFILSSKKLLLSDSGFYLCAWSVGGAETQYFGPGTRLLVL.

The V gene is TRBV13, the J gene TRBJ2-7; 7 nucleotides agree with TRBD1. The CDR3 consists of 14 residues. V gave up 4 bases and J gave up 2 bases; unmatched junction bases: 5. From germline, CDR1 is PRHDT and CDR2 FYEKMQ (reference sequence). The CDR3 sequence: CASSSDRQTYEQYF. In DNA form, the CDR3 reads TGTGCCAGCAGCTCGGACAGGCAAACCTACGAGCAGTACTTC.

J is TRBJ2-7 and V is TRBV11-3, with D possibly matching TRBD1 (6 bases). The CDR3 length is 16 residues. CDR1 is SGHNT and CDR2 is YENEEA in the germline V gene. Between the trimmed V and J ends, which lost 0 bases and 0 bases, there was a span of 12 bases. Written as DNA, the CDR3 is TGTGCCAGCAGCTTAGAAGACAGGTTGAGCTCCTACGAGCAGTACTTC. Its protein product is CASSLEDRLSSYEQYF.

This chain uses TRBV28 with TRBJ2-1; 9 bases are shared with TRBD1. CDR3 size: 15 residues. Per germline, CDR1 MDHEN and CDR2 SYDVKM. Trimming cost V 4 bases and J 2 bases; bases outside gene matches: 3. The CDR3 sequence: CASSSRDRAYNEQFF. CDR3 nucleotide sequence: TGTGCCAGCAGTTCAAGGGACAGGGCCTACAATGAGCAGTTCTTC.

This chain connects TRBV19 to TRBJ1-1; 8 positions match TRBD1. There are 15 residues in the CDR3. V was pared by 2 bases and J by 3 bases, with 5 bases of the junction left unmatched. CDR1 LNHDA and CDR2 SQIVND come from the germline V gene (reference sequence). In nucleotides, the CDR3 is TGTGCCAGTAGTATACATCAGGGGGCGGACACTGAAGCTTTCTTT. This gives the protein CASSIHQGADTEAFF.

The rearrangement uses TRBV28 and TRBJ1-2; D gene unclear. Looked up from germline, CDR1 is MDHEN and CDR2 is SYDVKM. The ends were cut back, 7 bases at V and 6 bases at J, with 18 bases in the middle. This CDR3 is 14 amino acids long. The CDR3 bases are TGTGCCAGCACCTCCTCCGAAGAACTAAATGGCTACACCTTC. Translating it yields CASTSSEELNGYTF.

The genes are TRBV5-5 and TRBJ2-5; 7 bases are shared with TRBD2. The CDR3 spans 14 residues. The V segment lost 4 bases and the J segment 4 bases; nucleotides outside the gene matches: 7. The germline gives CDR1 SGHKS, CDR2 YYEKEE (reference sequence). CDR3 in DNA: TGTGCCAGCAGCGTATGGGGGGGGAGAGAGACCCAGTACTTC. Residues: CASSVWGGRETQYF.

The V call is TRBV7-9, the J call TRBJ1-4; the match to TRBD1 covers 10 bases. J gave up 5 bases and V 4 bases, and 4 bases lay outside the gene matches. The germline CDR1 and CDR2 sequences are SEHNR and FQNEAQ (reference sequence). The CDR3 consists of 15 residues. The CDR3 region is CASSSGDRGNEKLFF. DNA of the CDR3: TGTGCCAGCAGCTCAGGGGACAGGGGCAATGAAAAACTGTTTTTT.

The V and J genes are TRBV7-2 and TRBJ1-2; 7 nucleotides agree with TRBD1. V trimming: 5 bases; J trimming: 0 bases; junction bases outside the gene matches: 3. The CDR3 totals 14 residues. CDR1 and CDR2 (germline): SGHTA, FQGNSA. The CDR3 nucleotides are TGTGCCAGCAGCCGAGACAGGGCTAACTATGGCTACACCTTC. It codes for CASSRDRANYGYTF.